These 8 T cell receptor beta chains share one sample of origin, sequenced in a study of blood T cell repertoires in COVID-19 (dated by TCRdb to between 2020 and 2021). Library preparation was by the immunoSEQ multiplex PCR assay. TCRdb stores this immuneACCESS table with in-frame sequences only. Part of the clones is absent; in the studies checked, under half of the shortfall reflects unresolved V genes, and no reason is known for the rest. The table for this sample lists under 150,000 clones; roughly four fifths of them were counted only once. The ten largest clones represent 7% to 10% of the sample. Sequences were obtained from peripheral blood. Receptors were obtained from a human donor with acute or convalescent COVID-19. The donor label of this sample is uncertain.

This clone came up once. The gene calls are TRBV6-5 and TRBJ1-1; D is ambiguous. The CDR3 sequence is 12 residues long. Germline V gives CDR1 MNHEY, CDR2 SVGAGI. The ends were cut back, 8 bases at V and 8 bases at J, with 15 bases in the middle. CDR3 DNA: TGTGCCAGCGGGTTTGGGGAGGGCGAAGCTTTCTTT. Translating gives CASGFGEGEAFF.

The V and J genes are TRBV11-1 and TRBJ1-1; D is uncertain. Per the germline V gene, CDR1 is SGHAT and CDR2 is FQDESV (reference sequence). V was shortened by 5 bases and J by 0 bases, with 13 bases between the two germline ends. CDR3 length equals 15 residues. CDR3 sequence reads: CASSRSGRVNTEAFF. DNA of the CDR3: TGTGCCAGCAGCCGTTCCGGTCGGGTGAACACTGAAGCTTTCTTT.

J is TRBJ2-2 and V is TRBV10-1; 10 bases are a match to TRBD1. The CDR3 totals 15 residues. Germline V CDR1 and CDR2: WNHNN, SYGVQD (reference sequence). The V and J ends lost 6 bases and 6 bases, in that order; junction bases with no gene match: 7. CDR3 sequence reads: CASRTGQGRSGELFF. The CDR3 DNA reads TGCGCCAGCAGGACGGGACAGGGGAGATCCGGGGAGCTGTTTTTT.

This clone was found many times. Other nucleotide sequences in the sample specify the same CDR3. This rearrangement joins TRBV5-1 to TRBJ2-2; 11 positions match TRBD1. After removal of 2 bases from V and 5 bases from J, the junction contained 2 bases not matched to a gene. Looked up from germline, CDR1 is SGHRS and CDR2 is YFSETQ. The CDR3 has 15 residues. CDR3 nucleotide sequence: TGCGCCAGCAGCTTCGGACAGGGGGCTACCGGGGAGCTGTTTTTT. Residues: CASSFGQGATGELFF.

The genes are TRBV10-2 and TRBJ2-7; TRBD1 is a possible D gene (6 bases). V gave up 8 bases and J gave up 2 bases, with 16 bases separating them. The germline V gene has CDR1 WSHSY and CDR2 SAAADI. The CDR3 covers 14 residues. The CDR3 bases are TGCGCCAGCGGTACACAGGGCGCGACCTACGAGCAGTACGTC. Translating it yields CASGTQGATYEQYV.

The chain joins TRBV5-1 to TRBJ1-1, with 11 bases identical to TRBD1. CDR3 length: 14 residues. After removal of 3 bases from V and 7 bases from J, the junction contained 5 bases not matched to a gene. The V gene's germline CDR1 is SGHRS and CDR2 YFSETQ. The CDR3 region has the DNA TGCGCCAGCAGCTGGACAGGGGGCGAGTATGAAGCTTTCTTT. It specifies CASSWTGGEYEAFF.

The chain recombines TRBV30 with TRBJ1-2; D is undetermined. This CDR3 spans 12 amino acids. Germline assignment: CDR1 GTSNPN and CDR2 SVGIG (reference sequence). V gave up 6 bases and J gave up 4 bases, with 12 bases separating them. The CDR3, as DNA: TGTGCCTGCTTGGAGGAAGTCTATGGCTACACCTTC. This codes for CACLEEVYGYTF.

The chain combines TRBV7-3 with TRBJ2-3; 11 bases align to TRBD2. CDR1 and CDR2 from the germline V gene are SGHTA and FQGTGA. V gave up 5 bases and J gave up 0 bases; unmatched junction bases: 1. The CDR3 loop spans 15 amino acids. In nucleotides, the CDR3 is TGTGCCAGCAGCCGACTAGCGGGGAGCACAGATACGCAGTATTTT. Translating it yields CASSRLAGSTDTQYF. The full variable domain, its missing parts supplied by reference TRBV7-3 and TRBJ2-3, is GAGVSQTPSNKVTEKGKYVELRCDPISGHTALYWYRQSLGQGPEFLIYFQGTGAADDSGLPNDRFFAVRPEGSVSTLKIQRTERGDSAVYLCASSRLAGSTDTQYFGPGTRLTVL.